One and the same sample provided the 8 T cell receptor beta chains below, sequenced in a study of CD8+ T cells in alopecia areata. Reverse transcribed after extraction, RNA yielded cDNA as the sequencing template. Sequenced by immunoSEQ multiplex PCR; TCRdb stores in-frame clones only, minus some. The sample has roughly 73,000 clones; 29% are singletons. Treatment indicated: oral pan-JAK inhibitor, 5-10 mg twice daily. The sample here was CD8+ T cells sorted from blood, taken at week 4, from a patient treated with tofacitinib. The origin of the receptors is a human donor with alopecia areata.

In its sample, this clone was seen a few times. The CDR3 sequence: CSVEDRLGLPPGDEQFF. CDR3 in DNA: TGCAGCGTTGAAGATCGTCTAGGTCTCCCCCCCGGAGATGAGCAGTTCTTC. The chain employs TRBV29-1 and TRBJ2-1; D gene unclear. The germline V and J ends were trimmed by 0 bases and 8 bases, with 23 bases remaining between them. CDR3 size: 17 residues. The germline gives CDR1 SQVTM, CDR2 ANQGSEA.

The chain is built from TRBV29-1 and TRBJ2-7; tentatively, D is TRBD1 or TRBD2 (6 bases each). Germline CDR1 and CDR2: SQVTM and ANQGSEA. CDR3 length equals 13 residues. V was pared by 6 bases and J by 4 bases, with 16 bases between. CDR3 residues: CSVEGGSIYEQYF. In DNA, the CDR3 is TGCAGCGTCGAGGGGGGCAGCATATACGAGCAGTACTTC.

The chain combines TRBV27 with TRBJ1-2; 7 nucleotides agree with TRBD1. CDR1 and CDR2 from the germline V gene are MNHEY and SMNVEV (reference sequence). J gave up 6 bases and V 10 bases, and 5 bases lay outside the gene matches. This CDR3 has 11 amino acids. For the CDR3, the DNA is TGTGCCATCTGGACAGGCCATGGCTACACCTTC. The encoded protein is CAIWTGHGYTF.

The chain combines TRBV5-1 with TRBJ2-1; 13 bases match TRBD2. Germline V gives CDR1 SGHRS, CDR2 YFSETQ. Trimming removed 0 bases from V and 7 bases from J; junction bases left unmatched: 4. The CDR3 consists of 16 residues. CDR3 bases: TGCGCCAGCAGCTTGGGACTAGCGGGAGGCGGGAATGAGCAGTTCTTC. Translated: CASSLGLAGGGNEQFF.

DNA for the CDR3: TGTGCCAGCAGCCTAGGGCGGGGCTTGGATGAGCAGTTCTTC. Protein product: CASSLGRGLDEQFF. The rearrangement links TRBV7-2 to TRBJ2-1, with D possibly matching TRBD2 (6 bases). V lost 5 bases and J 8 bases, leaving 16 bases between the germline ends. The CDR3 sequence is 14 residues long. CDR1 is SGHTA, CDR2 FQGNSA, per germline. Filled out from reference TRBV7-2 and TRBJ2-1, the complete variable domain reads GAGVSQSPSNKVTEKGKDVELRCDPISGHTALYWYRQSLGQGLEFLIYFQGNSAPDKSGLPSDRFSAERTGGSVSTLTIQRTQQEDSAVYLCASSLGRGLDEQFFGPGTRLTVL.

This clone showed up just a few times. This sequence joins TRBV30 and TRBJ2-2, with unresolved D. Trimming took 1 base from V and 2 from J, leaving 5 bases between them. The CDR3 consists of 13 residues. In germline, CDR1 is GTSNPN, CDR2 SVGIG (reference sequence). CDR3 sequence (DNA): TGTGCCTGGAGTGATCCAAACACCGGGGAGCTGTTTTTT. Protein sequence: CAWSDPNTGELFF. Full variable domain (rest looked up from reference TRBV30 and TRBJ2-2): SQTIHQWPATLVQPVGSPLSLECTVEGTSNPNLYWYRQAAGRGLQLLFYSVGIGQISSEVPQNLSASRPQDRQFILSSKKLLLSDSGFYLCAWSDPNTGELFFGEGSRLTVL.

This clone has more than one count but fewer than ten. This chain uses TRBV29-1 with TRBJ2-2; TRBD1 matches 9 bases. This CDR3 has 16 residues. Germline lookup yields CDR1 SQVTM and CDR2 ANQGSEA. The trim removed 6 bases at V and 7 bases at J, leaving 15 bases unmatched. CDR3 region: CSVGPGTGLLVGELFF. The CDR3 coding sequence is TGCAGCGTCGGACCCGGGACAGGGCTCCTCGTCGGGGAGCTGTTTTTT.

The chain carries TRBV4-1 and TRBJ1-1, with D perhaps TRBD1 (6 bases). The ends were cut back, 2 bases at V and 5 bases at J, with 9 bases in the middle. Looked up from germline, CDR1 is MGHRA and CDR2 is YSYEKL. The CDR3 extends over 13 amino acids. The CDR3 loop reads CASSQNQGTEAFF. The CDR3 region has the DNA TGCGCCAGCAGCCAAAATCAGGGGACTGAAGCTTTCTTT.